This TCR beta chain was sequenced in a study of vaccination effects on CD4 cells after COVID-19. Study context: Researchers obtained post-vaccine samples at a median of 72 days past the second dose. For each well, 1.5 million to 2 million PBMC were cultured with 10 IU/ml IL-2 and roughly 9.2 ug/ml peptides.

Following 10 days of culture, CD4+ T cells were isolated. BNT162b2 vaccine or mRNA-1273 vaccine was given to participants in two doses. The study found no prior SARS-CoV-2 infection in the vaccine recipients, who tested negative for nucleocapsid antibodies. On day 3 and again on day 7, half the medium was replaced with IL-2 medium. Method: immunoSEQ multiplex PCR; TCRdb's copy keeps in-frame clones and lacks some. Counted here are tens of thousands of clones, about 74% occurring once; the ten biggest clones make up more than 13%. V lost 3 bases and J lost 5; bases outside the gene matches: 1. The CDR3 is 14 residues long. Germline assignment: CDR1 SGDLS and CDR2 YYNGEE. Remarks on this clone: Its target is not known.

This clonotype was sampled from a human donor who received a COVID-19 vaccine. The V and J genes are TRBV9 and TRBJ1-4, with 10 positions matching TRBD1. Material: CD4+ T cells from PBMCs cultured without peptide, obtained after COVID-19 vaccination. The CDR3 DNA reads TGTGCCAGCAGCGAGGACAGGGGGAATGAAAAACTGTTTTTT. As protein: CASSEDRGNEKLFF.